A single sample gave rise to the 14 T cell receptor beta chains below, sequenced in a study of identical twins. TCRdb passed the 5' RACE reads through MiXCR, listing each CDR3 protein once. The data contain around 250,000 distinct CDR3 sequences, about 13% of them singletons. These data also featured in a second study, about yellow fever vaccine responses in identical twins.

The source material was memory (CD45RO+) T cells sorted from blood. Receptors were obtained from a woman between 18 and 29 years old in good health.

The V and J genes are TRBV24-1 and TRBJ2-5; a weak D match, TRBD1 (6 bases). Deletions cut 6 bases from V and 3 bases from J, with 19 bases between. CDR3 length equals 16 residues. CDR1 and CDR2 (germline): KGHDR, SFDVKD. The CDR3 bases are TGTGCCACCAGTTCCCTCCTTCAGGGGCGCGAAGAGACCCAGTACTTC. This codes for CATSSLLQGREETQYF.

This clonotype was seen more than once but under ten times. This sequence joins TRBV29-1 and TRBJ1-1; 7 nucleotides align to TRBD1. The trim removed 4 bases at V and 7 bases at J, leaving 3 bases unmatched. Germline CDR1 is SQVTM and CDR2 is ANQGSEA. The CDR3 length is 11 residues. This CDR3 reads CSVGQGGEAFF. The CDR3 DNA reads TGCAGCGTTGGACAGGGTGGTGAAGCTTTCTTT.

This clonotype was seen only a few times. J is TRBJ2-7 and V is TRBV4-3; D perhaps matches TRBD1 (6 bases). Trimming removed 6 bases from V and 4 bases from J, with 19 bases in between. The CDR3 runs 15 residues. The V gene's germline CDR1 is LGHNA and CDR2 YSLEER. The CDR3 loop reads CASSHELGAGYEQYF. DNA for the CDR3: TGCGCCAGCAGTCATGAGTTGGGGGCAGGGTACGAGCAGTACTTC.

This clonotype was recorded a few times. The V and J genes are TRBV20-1 and TRBJ1-1, with D hard to call. The CDR3 loop spans 12 amino acids. V lost 6 bases to trimming and J lost 6 bases, with 14 bases between them. The germline V gene has CDR1 DFQATT and CDR2 SNEGSKA (reference sequence). CDR3 bases: TGCAGTGCGAAAGGGCCAGGCGCTGAAGCTTTCTTT. The encoded protein is CSAKGPGAEAFF.

The chain combines TRBV15 with TRBJ2-3, with a weak D call TRBD1 (6 bases). CDR1 is LNHNV and CDR2 is YYDKDF in the germline V gene (reference sequence). The V end was cut by 5 bases, the J end by 2 bases, with 11 bases between. This CDR3 comprises 14 residues. The DNA for the CDR3 is TGTGCCACCAGCGGACAGTCGTACACAGATACGCAGTATTTT. Amino acids: CATSGQSYTDTQYF.

The CDR3: CASSYLWTSQDYEQYF. As DNA, the CDR3 is TGTGCCAGCAGTTACCTTTGGACTAGCCAAGACTACGAGCAGTACTTC. The V gene is TRBV6-2 or TRBV6-3, the J gene TRBJ2-7; 8 bases line up with TRBD2. CDR1 is MNHEY and CDR2 is SVGEGT in the germline V gene. This CDR3 has 16 residues. V shed 2 bases and J 3 bases; nucleotides not matched to a gene: 9.

The chain recombines TRBV6-1 with TRBJ2-7, with D perhaps TRBD1 (7 bases). The CDR3 is made up of 15 amino acids. The germline V and J ends were trimmed by 6 bases and 4 bases, with 19 bases remaining between them. Germline CDR1 reads MNHNS; CDR2 reads SASEGT. The CDR3 coding sequence is TGTGCCAGCAGGTCAGGGGGGACAGATTCTTACGAGCAGTACTTC. It yields the protein CASRSGGTDSYEQYF.

This chain connects TRBV6-1 to TRBJ2-7; 7 nucleotides line up with TRBD1. This CDR3 is built from 17 residues. CDR1 and CDR2 from the germline V gene are MNHNS and SASEGT. J gave up 0 bases and V 5 bases, and 13 bases lay outside the gene matches. The CDR3, as DNA: TGTGCCAGCAGTCCCCGATTGGGACAGACCCTCTCCTACGAGCAGTACTTC. It yields the protein CASSPRLGQTLSYEQYF.

This clonotype was picked up many times. The chain joins TRBV12-3 or TRBV12-4 to TRBJ1-5; D call uncertain. V lost 5 bases and J lost 1, with 6 bases in between. The CDR3 extends over 13 amino acids. The CDR3 here is CASSPSSNQPQHF. The CDR3 DNA is TGTGCCAGCAGTCCGAGCAGCAATCAGCCCCAGCATTTT.

Only a few counts were recorded for this clonotype. The V call is TRBV11-2, the J call TRBJ2-2; D call uncertain. The V gene lost 4 bases and the J gene lost 7 bases, with 10 bases spanning the gap. Germline V gene lookup returns CDR1 SGHAT and CDR2 FQNNGV. CDR3 size: 13 residues. The DNA of the CDR3 is TGTGCCAGCAGCTACCGACTCCGCGGGGAGCTGTTTTTT. This gives the protein CASSYRLRGELFF.

The chain is built from TRBV20-1 and TRBJ2-7; D is undetermined. The CDR3 has 15 amino acids. Trimming took 3 bases from V and 3 from J, leaving 18 bases between them. Germline V gene sequence: CDR1 DFQATT, CDR2 SNEGSKA (reference sequence). CDR3 bases: TGCAGTGCTAGTTTCCTCCGTACCGGGCTCTACGAGCAGTACTTC. Protein sequence: CSASFLRTGLYEQYF.

This clonotype was picked up many times. The chain couples TRBV12-3 or TRBV12-4 to TRBJ2-3; 7 nucleotides line up with TRBD2. This CDR3 has 14 residues. After removal of 3 bases from V and 5 bases from J, the junction contained 5 bases not matched to a gene. DNA for the CDR3: TGTGCCAGCAGTTTTTCCAGCGGGGAAGATACGCAGTATTTT. It translates to CASSFSSGEDTQYF.

V usage is TRBV7-9 and J usage is TRBJ2-4; D is perhaps TRBD1 (6 bases). The V end was cut by 4 bases, the J end by 2 bases, with 15 bases between. Germline lookup yields CDR1 SEHNR and CDR2 FQNEAQ (reference sequence). This CDR3 has 16 residues. The CDR3 sequence is CASSSTGSMTKNIQYF. CDR3 sequence (DNA): TGTGCCAGCAGCTCTACAGGGAGTATGACCAAAAACATTCAGTACTTC.

This clonotype has more than one count but fewer than ten. The J gene is TRBJ2-1, the V gene TRBV4-3; D is undetermined. Trimming removed 0 bases from V and 9 bases from J, with 15 bases in between. Germline CDR1 LGHNA, CDR2 YSLEER. The CDR3 is 15 amino acids. This CDR3 reads CASSQDLLSSSEQFF. CDR3 sequence (DNA): TGCGCCAGCAGCCAAGATTTGTTGAGCTCCAGTGAGCAGTTCTTC.